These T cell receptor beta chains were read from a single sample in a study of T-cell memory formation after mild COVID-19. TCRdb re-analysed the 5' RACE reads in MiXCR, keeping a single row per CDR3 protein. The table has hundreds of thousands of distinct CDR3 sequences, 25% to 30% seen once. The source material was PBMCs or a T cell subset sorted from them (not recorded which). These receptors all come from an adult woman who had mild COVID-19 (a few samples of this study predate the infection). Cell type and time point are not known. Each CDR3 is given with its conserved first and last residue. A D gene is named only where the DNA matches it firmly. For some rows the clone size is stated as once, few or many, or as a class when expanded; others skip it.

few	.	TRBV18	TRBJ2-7	CASSPPTGAQYYEQYF	TGTGCCAGCTCACCCCCGACGGGGGCCCAATACTACGAGCAGTACTTC
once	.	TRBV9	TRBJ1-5	CASTPGAGDDYSNQPQHF	TGTGCCAGCACCCCTGGGGCAGGGGACGATTATAGCAATCAGCCCCAGCATTTT
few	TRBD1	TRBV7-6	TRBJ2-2	CASSLGVTGGTGELFF	TGTGCCAGCAGCTTAGGGGTGACAGGGGGCACCGGGGAGCTGTTTTTT
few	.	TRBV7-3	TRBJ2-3	CASSSPLRGSTDTQYF	TGTGCCAGCAGCTCCCCGTTAAGGGGAAGCACAGATACGCAGTATTTT
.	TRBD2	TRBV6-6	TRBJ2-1	CASSYVAGGDNEQFF	TGTGCCAGCAGTTACGTGGCGGGAGGGGACAATGAGCAGTTCTTC
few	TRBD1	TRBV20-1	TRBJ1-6	CSARDPGTGGSPLHF	TGCAGTGCTAGAGATCCAGGGACAGGGGGTTCACCCCTCCACTTT
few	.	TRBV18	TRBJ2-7	CASSPQGGLSYEQYF	TGTGCCAGCTCACCGCAGGGGGGGCTTTCCTACGAGCAGTACTTC
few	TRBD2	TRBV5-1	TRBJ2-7	CASSSRSGSNEQYF	TGCGCCAGCAGCTCGCGGAGCGGGAGTAACGAGCAGTACTTC
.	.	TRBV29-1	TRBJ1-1	CSVVASNPEAFF	TGCAGCGTAGTTGCCAGCAACCCTGAAGCTTTCTTT
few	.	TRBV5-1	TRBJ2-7	CASSYDNSYEQYF	TGCGCCAGCAGCTATGACAACTCCTACGAGCAGTACTTC
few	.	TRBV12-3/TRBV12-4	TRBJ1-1	CASSLIGGVTEAFF	TGTGCCAGCAGTTTAATCGGGGGAGTCACTGAAGCTTTCTTT
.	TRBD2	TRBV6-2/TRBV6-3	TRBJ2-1	CASRLAGEMAEQFF	TGTGCCAGCAGATTAGCGGGAGAAATGGCTGAGCAGTTCTTC
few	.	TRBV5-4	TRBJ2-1	CASRPDRSSYNEQFF	TGTGCCAGCAGACCTGACAGGAGCTCCTACAATGAGCAGTTCTTC
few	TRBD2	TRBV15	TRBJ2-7	CATSSAGGAYEQYF	TGTGCCACCAGCTCAGCGGGGGGTGCCTACGAGCAGTACTTC
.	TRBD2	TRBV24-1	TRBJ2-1	CATSDMLAVNYNEQFF	TGTGCCACCAGTGACATGCTAGCGGTCAACTACAATGAGCAGTTCTTC
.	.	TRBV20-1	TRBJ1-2	CSARDMDSYGYTF	TGCAGTGCTAGAGATATGGACAGCTATGGCTACACCTTC
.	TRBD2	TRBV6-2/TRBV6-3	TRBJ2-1	CASSWGTSGIGNEQFF	TGTGCCAGCAGCTGGGGGACTAGCGGGATTGGTAATGAGCAGTTCTTC
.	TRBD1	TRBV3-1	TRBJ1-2	CASSHRDRDGGYTF	TGTGCCAGCAGCCACCGGGACAGGGACGGTGGCTACACCTTC
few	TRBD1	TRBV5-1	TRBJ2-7	CASSFLTPNTGDEQYF	TGCGCCAGCAGCTTTTTAACGCCAAACACAGGGGACGAGCAGTACTTC
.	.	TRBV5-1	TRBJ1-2	CASSLLAGDYGYTF	TGCGCCAGCAGCTTGTTGGCAGGGGACTATGGCTACACCTTC
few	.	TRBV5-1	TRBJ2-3	CASSSSTMGTDTQYF	TGCGCCAGCAGCTCATCCACCATGGGGACAGATACGCAGTATTTT
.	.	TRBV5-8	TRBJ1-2	CASSLGGYNYGYTF	TGTGCCAGCAGCTTAGGTGGCTATAACTATGGCTACACCTTC
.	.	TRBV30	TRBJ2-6	CAWSTGGGANVLTF	TGTGCCTGGAGTACCGGCGGTGGGGCCAACGTCCTGACTTTC
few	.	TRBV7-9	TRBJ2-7	CASSLEPHYEQYF	TGTGCCAGCAGCTTAGAGCCCCACTACGAGCAGTACTTC
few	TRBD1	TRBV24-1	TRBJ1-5	CATSDLTRDRVFRPGSNQPQHF	TGTGCCACCAGTGACCTAACCCGCGACAGGGTCTTCCGACCAGGTAGCAATCAGCCCCAGCATTTT
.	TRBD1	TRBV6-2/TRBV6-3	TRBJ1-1	CASSETDRGLNEAFF	TGTGCCAGCAGCGAGACGGACAGGGGGCTTAATGAAGCTTTCTTT
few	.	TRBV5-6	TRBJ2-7	CASSRTISAEQYF	TGTGCCAGCTCACGGACGATTAGCGCGGAGCAGTACTTC
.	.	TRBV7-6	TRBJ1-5	CASSPVGGNQPQHF	TGTGCCAGCAGCCCGGTGGGGGGTAATCAGCCCCAGCATTTT
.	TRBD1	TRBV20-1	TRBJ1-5	CSARYRGSNQPQHF	TGCAGTGCTAGATACAGGGGGTCCAATCAGCCCCAGCATTTT
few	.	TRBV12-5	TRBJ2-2	CASGLGHTGELFF	TGTGCTAGTGGTTTGGGCCACACCGGGGAGCTGTTTTTT
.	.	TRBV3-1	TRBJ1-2	CASSQDRAGQYGYTF	TGTGCCAGCAGCCAAGATAGGGCAGGGCAATATGGCTACACCTTC
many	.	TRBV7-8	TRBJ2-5	CASSLGGVEQETQYF	TGTGCCAGCAGCTTAGGGGGGGTCGAACAAGAGACCCAGTACTTC
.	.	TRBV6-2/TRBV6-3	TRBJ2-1	CASSRYRAVPSYNEQFF	TGTGCCAGCAGTCGCTACCGAGCGGTCCCCTCCTACAATGAGCAGTTCTTC
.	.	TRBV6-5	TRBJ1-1	CASSYSNRALNTEAFF	TGTGCCAGCAGTTACTCGAACAGGGCTCTGAACACTGAAGCTTTCTTT
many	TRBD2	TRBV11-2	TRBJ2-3	CASSLAGGITDTQYF	TGTGCCAGCAGCTTAGCGGGGGGGATCACAGATACGCAGTATTTT